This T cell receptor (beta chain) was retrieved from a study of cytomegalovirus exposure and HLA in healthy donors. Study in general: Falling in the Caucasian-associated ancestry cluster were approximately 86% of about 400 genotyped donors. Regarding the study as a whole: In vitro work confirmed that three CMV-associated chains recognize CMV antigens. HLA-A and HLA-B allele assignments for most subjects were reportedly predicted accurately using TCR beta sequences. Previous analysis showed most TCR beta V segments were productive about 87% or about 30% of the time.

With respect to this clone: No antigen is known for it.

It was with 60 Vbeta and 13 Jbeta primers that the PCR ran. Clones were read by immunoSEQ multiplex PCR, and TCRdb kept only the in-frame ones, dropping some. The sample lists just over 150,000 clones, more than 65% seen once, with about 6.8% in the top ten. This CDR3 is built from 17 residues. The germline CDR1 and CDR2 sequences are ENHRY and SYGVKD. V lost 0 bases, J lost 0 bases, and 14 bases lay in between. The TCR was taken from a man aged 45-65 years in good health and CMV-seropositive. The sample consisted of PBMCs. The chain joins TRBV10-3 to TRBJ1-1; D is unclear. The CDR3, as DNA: TGTGCCATCAGTGAGTCGATCAGCGGAGGGATGAACACTGAAGCTTTCTTT. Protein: CAISESISGGMNTEAFF.